This passage covers 2 T cell receptor beta chains from one sample sequenced in a study of cytomegalovirus exposure and HLA in healthy donors. The study ran its PCR with 60 Vbeta and 13 Jbeta primers. Here immunoSEQ multiplex PCR was the method, and the copy in TCRdb shows in-frame clones only, minus some. The sample lists fewer than 200,000 clones, about 85% occurring once. The specimen was PBMCs. These receptors were taken from a woman aged 45-65 years in good health and CMV-seropositive.

The chain uses TRBV7-2 and TRBJ2-6; maybe TRBD1 (6 bases). Germline V gene sequence: CDR1 SGHTA, CDR2 FQGNSA. With 2 bases removed from V and 1 base from J, the gap between germline ends came to 12 bases. The length of the CDR3 is 17 residues. The CDR3 sequence is CASSLFRDTSGANVLTF. CDR3 bases: TGTGCCAGCAGCTTATTCAGGGACACTTCTGGGGCCAACGTCCTGACTTTC.

This rearrangement joins TRBV9 to TRBJ2-2; 8 nucleotides match TRBD2. This CDR3 has 16 amino acids. Germline V gene lookup returns CDR1 SGDLS and CDR2 YYNGEE. V lost 3 bases to trimming and J lost 1 base; unmatched junction nucleotides: 5. The CDR3 DNA follows: TGTGCCAGCAGCGGCCGAGCGGGGGTGAACACCGGGGAGCTGTTTTTT. This translates into CASSGRAGVNTGELFF.